What follows are 21 T cell receptor beta chains derived from one specimen sequenced in a study of cytomegalovirus exposure and HLA in healthy donors. Both 60 Vbeta primers and 13 Jbeta primers went into the PCR. Here immunoSEQ multiplex PCR was the method, and the copy in TCRdb shows in-frame clones only, minus some. This table holds 150,000 to 200,000 clones, approximately 80% found once. Sequences were obtained from PBMCs. The receptor set was obtained from a man aged 18 to 30 in good health and CMV-seronegative.

This clone was picked up a small number of times. In nucleotides, the CDR3 is TGTGCCAGTAGTACCGGGACAGGGGGCTACGAGCAGTACTTC. Translating gives CASSTGTGGYEQYF. The rearrangement uses TRBV19 and TRBJ2-7; TRBD1 matches 11 bases. The J segment lost 3 bases and the V segment lost 4 bases, leaving 2 bases of the junction unmatched. CDR3 length equals 14 residues. CDR1 is LNHDA and CDR2 is SQIVND in the germline V gene (reference sequence).

The genes are TRBV5-1 and TRBJ1-2; TRBD1 might be the D (5 bases). The CDR3 loop spans 12 amino acids. V was clipped by 2 bases and J by 4 bases, with 6 bases between them. Germline values: CDR1 SGHRS, CDR2 YFSETQ. The CDR3 sequence: CASSLDSYGYTF. The CDR3 region has the DNA TGCGCCAGCAGCTTAGACAGCTATGGCTACACCTTC.

The CDR3 DNA sequence: TGTGCCAGCAGCGCGACGGGAGATTCACCCCTCCACTTT. Translated: CASSATGDSPLHF. This rearrangement joins TRBV27 to TRBJ1-6; D is undetermined. The germline CDR1 and CDR2 sequences are MNHEY and SMNVEV (reference sequence). This CDR3 comprises 13 residues. V gave up 6 bases and J gave up 8 bases, with 11 bases separating them.

The chain links TRBV19 to TRBJ2-5; 12 bases agree with TRBD2. The CDR3 sequence is 16 residues long. Per germline, CDR1 LNHDA and CDR2 SQIVND (reference sequence). V lost 3 bases to trimming and J lost 2 bases; unmatched junction nucleotides: 4. The CDR3 DNA follows: TGTGCCAGTAGTATCGGGCTAGCGGGGGGGCAAGAGACCCAGTACTTC. Protein product: CASSIGLAGGQETQYF.

This clone showed up just once. The chain has TRBV10-3 and TRBJ1-5, with a possible D match to TRBD1 (5 bases). Germline loops: CDR1 ENHRY, CDR2 SYGVKD. The CDR3 sequence is 15 residues long. The V end lost 0 bases, the J end lost 2 bases, and 8 bases lay between the germline ends. The CDR3 DNA reads as TGTGCCATCAGTGAGTCTCAACAGGGCAATCAGCCCCAGCATTTT. It codes for CAISESQQGNQPQHF.

This clone occurred a few times. CDR3 residues: CASSTGTSSYEQYF. The CDR3 coding sequence is TGCGCCAGCTCGACAGGGACTAGCTCCTACGAGCAGTACTTC. The rearrangement links TRBV5-1 to TRBJ2-7, with a weak D call TRBD2 (8 bases). Germline CDR1 and CDR2: SGHRS and YFSETQ. The CDR3 is made up of 14 amino acids. Trimming stripped 7 bases from V and 0 bases from J, with 14 bases between.

The rearrangement joins TRBV7-9 to TRBJ1-2; TRBD1 is a possible D gene (6 bases). The CDR3 extends over 16 amino acids. Germline-derived CDR1 and CDR2 are SEHNR and FQNEAQ (reference sequence). V was trimmed by 5 bases and J by 6 bases, leaving 22 bases between them. CDR3 coding DNA: TGTGCCAGCAGCCTTCAACCGACCGGGACATACGATGGCTACACCTTC. This encodes CASSLQPTGTYDGYTF.

DNA for the CDR3: TGTGCCAGCAGTGAGGGACAGTTCTACGAGCAGTACTTC. Translation gives CASSEGQFYEQYF. This sequence joins TRBV6-5 and TRBJ2-7; TRBD1 agrees at 7 bases. V lost 5 bases, J lost 3 bases, and 4 bases stayed unmatched. Germline values: CDR1 MNHEY, CDR2 SVGAGI. This CDR3 comprises 13 residues.

This clone was found a few times. J is TRBJ1-1 and V is TRBV7-9; the match to TRBD1 covers 7 bases. CDR1 SEHNR and CDR2 FQNEAQ come from the germline V gene (reference sequence). V shed 4 bases and J 3 bases; nucleotides not matched to a gene: 5. The CDR3 loop spans 14 amino acids. The CDR3 here is CASSSEQGYTEAFF. The CDR3 DNA sequence: TGTGCCAGCAGCTCAGAACAGGGGTACACTGAAGCTTTCTTT.

V and J are TRBV30 and TRBJ1-1, with a weak D call TRBD1 (6 bases). The germline V and J ends were trimmed by 3 bases and 3 bases, with 14 bases remaining between them. This CDR3 spans 14 amino acids. Germline CDR1 is GTSNPN and CDR2 is SVGIG (reference sequence). In DNA, the CDR3 is TGTGCCTGGAGGATGACAGGTGTGGACACTGAAGCTTTCTTT. Its translation: CAWRMTGVDTEAFF.

The CDR3 DNA reads as TGTGCCAGCAGCGTAGAGGGGAACCTTCAAGAGACCCAGTACTTC. Its protein is CASSVEGNLQETQYF. The chain employs TRBV9 and TRBJ2-5, with TRBD1 as a possible D gene (5 bases). CDR1 and CDR2 (germline): SGDLS, YYNGEE. With 0 bases removed from V and 2 bases from J, the gap between germline ends came to 11 bases. This CDR3 comprises 15 residues.

V is TRBV27 and J is TRBJ2-1; tentatively, D is TRBD1 (6 bases). Germline assignment: CDR1 MNHEY and CDR2 SMNVEV (reference sequence). The CDR3 totals 12 residues. Trimming shortened V by 5 bases and J by 8 bases, and 10 bases separated the two germline ends. The CDR3 DNA is TGTGCCAGCAGTGGGGCAGGGGATGAGCAGTTCTTC. Its protein product is CASSGAGDEQFF.

The gene calls are TRBV10-3 and TRBJ1-1; a weak D match, TRBD1 (6 bases). Germline V lookup: CDR1 ENHRY, CDR2 SYGVKD. This CDR3 is built from 17 residues. Trimming removed 9 bases at V and 2 bases at J, with 25 bases between. As DNA, the CDR3 is TGTGCCATTCATGGGGTTCGCGGGGAGGGGACAAACACTGAAGCTTTCTTT. Translating it yields CAIHGVRGEGTNTEAFF.

The sample holds a few counts of this clone. The V call is TRBV7-6, the J call TRBJ2-1; 8 bases are shared with TRBD2. The CDR3 spans 18 residues. Losses at the gene ends were 4 bases for V and 1 base for J; bases not matched to a gene: 12. The germline V gene encodes CDR1 SGHVS and CDR2 FNYEAQ. CDR3 amino acids: CASSYGTSGMWSYNEQFF. The CDR3 DNA is TGTGCCAGCAGCTATGGGACTAGTGGGATGTGGTCCTACAATGAGCAGTTCTTC.

This rearrangement joins TRBV28 to TRBJ1-6; weak D call: TRBD1 (5 bases). With 3 bases removed from V and 7 bases from J, the gap between germline ends came to 10 bases. The CDR3 consists of 14 residues. The germline V gene has CDR1 MDHEN and CDR2 SYDVKM. This chain's CDR3 is CASSLGLNNSPLHF. The CDR3 DNA follows: TGTGCCAGCAGTTTGGGGCTTAACAATTCACCCCTCCACTTT.

This sequence joins TRBV6-1 and TRBJ2-1; D uncertain. With 1 base removed from V and 0 bases from J, the gap between germline ends came to 7 bases. This CDR3 is 15 amino acids long. Germline V gene data show CDR1 as MNHNS and CDR2 as SASEGT. The CDR3 region has the DNA TGTGCCAGCAGTGAAGGACTTAGCTCCTACAATGAGCAGTTCTTC. This sequence encodes CASSEGLSSYNEQFF.

This clone was detected only a few times. The V gene is TRBV10-3, the J gene TRBJ2-7; 7 nucleotides match TRBD1. J was trimmed by 1 base and V by 4 bases; bases with no gene match: 16. The germline gives CDR1 ENHRY, CDR2 SYGVKD. This CDR3 contains 18 residues. The CDR3 here is CAISGDLQGDGGSYEQYF. CDR3 DNA: TGTGCCATCAGTGGGGATCTCCAGGGGGACGGAGGATCCTACGAGCAGTACTTC.

The chain uses TRBV30 and TRBJ2-2; 7 nucleotides line up with TRBD2. The CDR3 extends over 14 amino acids. Germline assignment: CDR1 GTSNPN and CDR2 SVGIG (reference sequence). Trimming at V came to 3 bases and at J to 2 bases, leaving 3 bases not matched to a gene. CDR3 loop: CAWRLASNTGELFF. The CDR3 DNA sequence: TGTGCCTGGAGACTAGCGAGTAACACCGGGGAGCTGTTTTTT.

This rearrangement joins TRBV25-1 to TRBJ2-5; 7 nucleotides align to TRBD1. TRBJ2-7 matches the DNA end more closely, so the J call is doubtful. The CDR3 sequence is 15 residues long. The germline CDR1 and CDR2 sequences are MGHDK and SYGVNS. CDR3 loop: CASSDSLRTGYEQYF. The CDR3 DNA follows: TGTGCCAGCAGTGATTCCCTCCGGACAGGCTACGAGCAGTACTTC.

This chain connects TRBV9 to TRBJ2-3; D remains unclear. In germline, CDR1 is SGDLS, CDR2 YYNGEE. The CDR3 has 14 amino acids. V was cut by 0 bases and J by 6 bases, with 11 bases left in between. The CDR3 sequence: CASSVGGLRDTQYF. CDR3 in DNA: TGTGCCAGCAGCGTAGGAGGTCTGAGGGATACGCAGTATTTT.

CDR3 sequence: CTSTSWLAFLRREQFF. Here the CDR3 DNA reads TGCACCAGCACCTCCTGGCTAGCGTTCCTCCGAAGGGAGCAGTTCTTC. The J gene is TRBJ2-1, the V gene TRBV1; the table's D call, TRBD2, has no DNA check behind it. TRBV1 counts as a pseudogene. The CDR3 totals 16 residues.